These 18 T cell receptor beta chains were all obtained from the same sample, sequenced in a study of shared clonotypes between healthy human individuals. Only in-frame clones appear in the TCRdb table, and some are missing; sequencing was by immunoSEQ multiplex PCR. Of millions of clones in the sample, roughly 94% were seen once. Naive CD8 populations comprised CD45RO-negative cells positively selected for CCR7, excluding terminally differentiated effector memory CD45RA+ cells. Source material: naive CD8+ T cells sorted from blood. These receptors all come from a man aged 18 to 30 in good health.

The genes are TRBV11-2 and TRBJ2-7, with a possible D match to TRBD1 (5 bases). CDR1 is SGHAT and CDR2 is FQNNGV in the germline V gene. This CDR3 is built from 14 residues. V was shortened by 5 bases and J by 0 bases, with 11 bases between the two germline ends. CDR3 sequence reads: CASSRQGLSYEQYF. CDR3 coding DNA: TGTGCCAGCAGCCGGCAGGGTCTCTCCTACGAGCAGTACTTC.

The chain uses TRBV10-3 and TRBJ2-7; 9 nucleotides line up with TRBD2. CDR3 length: 16 amino acids. V trimming: 3 bases; J trimming: 3 bases; junction bases outside the gene matches: 9. Per the germline V gene, CDR1 is ENHRY and CDR2 is SYGVKD. The CDR3 here is CAISDSEGSGGYEQYF. Written as DNA, the CDR3 is TGTGCCATCAGTGATAGTGAGGGTAGCGGGGGCTACGAGCAGTACTTC.

The V and J genes are TRBV30 and TRBJ2-1; D is perhaps TRBD1 or TRBD2 (5 bases each). The germline CDR1 and CDR2 sequences are GTSNPN and SVGIG (reference sequence). The V and J ends lost 0 bases and 10 bases respectively, with 13 bases between them. There are 13 residues in the CDR3. DNA of the CDR3: TGTGCCTGGAGTGTACATGAGGGACCCGAGCAGTTCTTC. This encodes CAWSVHEGPEQFF.

The chain uses TRBV7-9 and TRBJ1-1; 9 bases are a match to TRBD1. Per the germline V gene, CDR1 is SEHNR and CDR2 is FQNEAQ (reference sequence). The CDR3 runs 17 residues. After removal of 6 bases from V and 3 bases from J, the junction contained 14 bases not matched to a gene. As DNA, the CDR3 is TGTGCCAGCAGATCAGAGGGGACAGGGCTGGATGACACTGAAGCTTTCTTT. Amino acids: CASRSEGTGLDDTEAFF.

The chain is built from TRBV6-5 and TRBJ2-5; D possibly corresponds to TRBD1 (5 bases). V lost 6 bases and J lost 2, with 16 bases in between. The CDR3 contains 15 residues. Germline loops: CDR1 MNHEY, CDR2 SVGAGI. The DNA for the CDR3 is TGTGCCAGCAGCGGTGCCAGGGAAGGGCAAGAGACCCAGTACTTC. Translated, it gives CASSGAREGQETQYF.

The V gene is TRBV4-1, the J gene TRBJ2-2; 16 bases agree with TRBD2. The CDR3 has 22 residues. Germline V gene data show CDR1 as MGHRA and CDR2 as YSYEKL. Germline trimming cut 0 bases from V and 4 bases from J; bases unmatched to any gene: 14. CDR3 nucleotide sequence: TGCGCCAGCAGCCAAGATGTCCTATTTCGGGGACTAGCGGGAGGGCCCACCGGGGAGCTGTTTTTT. Translating it yields CASSQDVLFRGLAGGPTGELFF.

V and J are TRBV27 and TRBJ2-2; 7 bases line up with TRBD2. CDR3 length equals 15 residues. V trimming: 6 bases; J trimming: 5 bases; junction bases outside the gene matches: 9. The V gene's germline CDR1 is MNHEY and CDR2 SMNVEV (reference sequence). The CDR3 region is CASSNWPGGTGELFF. The CDR3, as DNA: TGTGCCAGCAGCAATTGGCCGGGAGGTACCGGGGAGCTGTTTTTT.

The chain uses TRBV2 and TRBJ1-2; a possible D gene is TRBD1 (6 bases). This CDR3 has 14 residues. V lost 5 bases and J lost 2, with 12 bases in between. In germline, CDR1 is SNHLY, CDR2 FYNNEI. The chain's CDR3 is CASSWTETNYGYTF. CDR3 bases: TGTGCCAGCAGTTGGACAGAGACGAACTATGGCTACACCTTC.

As concerns this clone: The sample holds other DNA sequences that translate to the same CDR3. This rearrangement joins TRBV5-4 to TRBJ1-1; possibly TRBD1 for D (5 bases). Trimming shortened V by 3 bases and J by 1 base, and 7 bases separated the two germline ends. From germline, CDR1 is SGHNT and CDR2 YYREEE (reference sequence). The CDR3 is 13 residues long. The CDR3 loop is CASSSTENTEAFF. CDR3 nucleotide sequence: TGTGCCAGCAGCTCGACAGAGAACACTGAAGCTTTCTTT.

To note about this clone: This sample includes further DNA sequences coding for the same CDR3. This chain links TRBV28 with TRBJ2-1; 8 nucleotides agree with TRBD2. The V gene end was trimmed by 3 bases and the J gene end by 10 bases; junction bases not matched to a gene: 11. Germline V gene data show CDR1 as MDHEN and CDR2 as SYDVKM. The CDR3 loop spans 15 amino acids. The CDR3 spells CASSFRRLAGQEQFF. The DNA for the CDR3 is TGTGCCAGCAGTTTTAGACGGCTAGCGGGCCAAGAGCAGTTCTTC. Filled out from reference TRBV28 and TRBJ2-1, the complete variable domain reads DVKVTQSSRYLVKRTGEKVFLECVQDMDHENMFWYRQDPGLGLRLIYFSYDVKMKEKGDIPEGYSVSREKKERFSLILESASTNQTSMYLCASSFRRLAGQEQFFGPGTRLTVL.

The V call is TRBV7-2, the J call TRBJ2-1, with 15 positions matching TRBD2. In germline, CDR1 is SGHTA, CDR2 FQGNSA. With 6 bases clipped from V and 4 bases from J, the junction kept 10 bases outside the gene matches. The length of the CDR3 is 18 residues. In DNA form, the CDR3 reads TGTGCCAGCAGTTCCGGACTAGCGGGAGGGCCTGGATACAATGAGCAGTTCTTC. Amino acid sequence: CASSSGLAGGPGYNEQFF.

This chain connects TRBV7-9 to TRBJ2-7; 7 bases line up with TRBD1. Germline CDR1 reads SEHNR; CDR2 reads FQNEAQ (reference sequence). The length of the CDR3 is 15 residues. The ends lost 3 bases at V and 0 bases at J; junction bases unmatched: 5. This chain's CDR3 is CASSFGQANSYEQYF. CDR3 in DNA: TGTGCCAGCAGCTTTGGACAGGCCAACTCCTACGAGCAGTACTTC.

The J gene is TRBJ2-1, the V gene TRBV19; 8 nucleotides line up with TRBD2. Germline lookup yields CDR1 LNHDA and CDR2 SQIVND (reference sequence). The CDR3 has 12 residues. V shed 7 bases and J 7 bases; nucleotides not matched to a gene: 3. CDR3 amino acids: CASMGTRNEQFF. CDR3 sequence (DNA): TGTGCCAGTATGGGGACTAGAAATGAGCAGTTCTTC.

The rearrangement uses TRBV9 and TRBJ1-6; maybe TRBD1 (5 bases). Germline V gene data show CDR1 as SGDLS and CDR2 as YYNGEE. Trimming removed 5 bases from V and 6 bases from J, with 15 bases in between. The CDR3 has 15 residues. This chain's CDR3 is CASSLEQGPNSPLHF. CDR3 coding DNA: TGTGCCAGCAGTCTAGAGCAGGGACCTAATTCACCCCTCCACTTT.

The chain carries TRBV7-2 and TRBJ1-1; a weak D match, TRBD1 (6 bases). The germline V and J ends were trimmed by 6 bases and 6 bases, with 17 bases remaining between them. The CDR3 sequence is 14 residues long. CDR1 and CDR2 (germline): SGHTA, FQGNSA. DNA of the CDR3: TGTGCCAGCAGTCGCACAGGGTTAGGGGCTGAAGCTTTCTTT. The encoded protein is CASSRTGLGAEAFF. Complete variable domain (other parts from reference TRBV7-2 and TRBJ1-1): GAGVSQSPSNKVTEKGKDVELRCDPISGHTALYWYRQSLGQGLEFLIYFQGNSAPDKSGLPSDRFSAERTGGSVSTLTIQRTQQEDSAVYLCASSRTGLGAEAFFGQGTRLTVV.

The chain employs TRBV6-1 and TRBJ2-5, with unresolved D. CDR3 length equals 14 residues. CDR1 MNHNS and CDR2 SASEGT come from the germline V gene. Trimming stripped 6 bases from V and 0 bases from J, with 11 bases between. The CDR3: CASSPGRDQETQYF. The DNA for the CDR3 is TGTGCCAGCAGCCCCGGAAGGGACCAAGAGACCCAGTACTTC.

This clone was recorded only once. This chain links TRBV29-1 with TRBJ1-2; D is perhaps TRBD1 (6 bases). CDR3 size: 12 residues. Germline lookup yields CDR1 SQVTM and CDR2 ANQGSEA. V was clipped by 3 bases and J by 6 bases, with 11 bases between them. As DNA, the CDR3 is TGCAGCGTTGACGGGGGGCGGGATGGCTACACCTTC. Its translation is CSVDGGRDGYTF.

This chain connects TRBV5-6 to TRBJ2-3; 8 bases are shared with TRBD1. CDR3 length: 16 amino acids. With V trimmed by 5 bases and J by 3 bases, 11 bases remained unmatched. Germline-derived CDR1 and CDR2 are SGHDT and YYEEEE. Here the CDR3 reads CASSLGATGVTDTQYF. The CDR3 nucleotides are TGTGCCAGCAGTTTAGGGGCGACAGGGGTGACAGATACGCAGTATTTT.